Reported below is one T cell receptor (beta chain). Its antigen target is currently unknown. Per-base qualities were not stored, and no clone one base away is much larger. The germline ends are 17 bases apart after V is trimmed by 7 bases and J by 7 bases. The CDR3 goes from the cysteine to the phenylalanine over 13 residues. CDR3 DNA only is kept here, 39 bases in frame from base 1. From the germline V gene, CDR1 is SNHLY and CDR2 is FYNNEI. The immunoSEQ Assay, a bias-controlled multiplex PCR, was used to amplify TCRbeta CDR3 regions from genomic DNA. For the original study's pipeline: Within the assay, amplification of reference gene primers was used to estimate how many nucleated cells each sample contained. To quantify the absolute abundance of each unique TCRbeta CDR3 rearrangement, sequence reads were collapsed and filtered. For each sample, productive Simpson clonality was calculated as the square root of Simpson's diversity index over productive rearrangements. TCRdb carries this immuneACCESS record with in-frame sequences only. Its versions omit some clonotypes, under half of them owing to an unresolved V gene in the studies checked, with the rest unexplained. The DNA gave D and trimming, while V, J and clone size come from that table. This sample holds 200,000 to 250,000 clones; around 80% were observed only once. The top ten hold about 7% of the sample.

The data derive from a study of blood T cell repertoires in COVID-19 (dated by TCRdb to 2020 to 2021). General notes on the study: Samples covering the acute and convalescent phases of COVID-19 were provided by collaborators in the United States, Italy and Spain. The material from the prospective study consisted of cDNA or gDNA derived from T cells, B-cell-depleted T cells, or PBMCs. The samples were drawn from the first 160 participants of the ongoing ImmuneRACE study and from 950 to 1,500 subjects provided by 6 global collaborators. Deeply sampled blood TCRbeta repertoires from subjects exposed to, actively infected with, or recovered from COVID-19 were included in the dataset. A de-identified subject ID, COVID-19 status, age in years and sex were almost always included in the sample metadata. Where available, HLA class I and class II types were taken from metadata supplied by the sample provider and were not determined by assay-based typing. A freely available public database, intended as a resource for researchers studying the immune response to SARS-CoV-2, is where the repertoires were released. Study-level results and caveats: How much clinical and demographic metadata was included differed by source and by participant, and the metadata was provided uncurated.

Each collaborating institution followed its own protocols to collect whole blood in K2EDTA tubes. Collaborator samples were shipped for TCRbeta analysis as frozen whole blood, isolated PBMCs, or DNA extracted from either sample type. The sequencing sample was made of peripheral blood. The receptor chain draws on TRBV2 and TRBJ2-7, and the D gene may be TRBD2, 6 bases matching. This sequence originates from a woman between 70 and 85 years old with acute or convalescent COVID-19. The nucleotide sequence reads as follows: TGTGCCAGCAAATGGAACCTCGGGGGTGAGCAGTACTTC. The encoded protein is CASKWNLGGEQYF.